These T cell receptor beta chains were read from a single sample in a study of beta chain features in type 1 diabetes. Some clones are missing from TCRdb's copy, which holds only in-frame ones; the method was immunoSEQ multiplex PCR. The repertoire consists of 150,000 to 200,000 clones, with less than 9.5% occurring once and the leading ten covering more than 0.75%. Sequencing input: central memory CD4+ T cells from blood. The receptor source for this set is a woman in her 40s with type 1 diabetes. CDR3s include the opening cysteine and the closing phenylalanine or tryptophan. Not every row has a clone size; where given, it reads once, few, many or a size class.

J: TRBJ2-5; size: few; V: TRBV4-1; CDR3: CASSRRAATVEETQYF
J: TRBJ2-7; size: -; V: TRBV5-4; CDR3: CASSLAGSGYEQYF
J: TRBJ1-5; size: -; V: TRBV10-3; CDR3: CASSDRRTGGNQPQHF
J: TRBJ2-7; size: few; V: TRBV7-2; CDR3: CASSLGTVYEQYF
J: TRBJ2-5; size: -; V: TRBV28; CDR3: CASSSPWDREGTQYF
J: TRBJ1-5; size: many; V: TRBV7-9; CDR3: CASSLGGEQPQHF
J: TRBJ1-6; size: many; V: TRBV7-9; CDR3: CASSLEQGVDSPLHF
J: TRBJ2-5; size: -; V: TRBV25-1; CDR3: CASSAPLGAQETQYF
J: TRBJ1-1; size: -; V: TRBV11-2; CDR3: CASSTPDRVVTEAFF
J: TRBJ1-1; size: -; V: TRBV6-1; CDR3: CASSEGGFYTEAFF
J: TRBJ1-2; size: -; V: TRBV9; CDR3: CASSPSITVGARVANYGYTF
J: TRBJ1-2; size: -; V: TRBV4-2; CDR3: CASSQDAQGDYGYTF
J: TRBJ2-5; size: -; V: TRBV29-1; CDR3: CSAGARGGGETQYF
J: TRBJ1-2; size: -; V: TRBV7-2; CDR3: CASSPGQGLMVYGYTF
J: TRBJ2-5; size: -; V: TRBV9; CDR3: CASSVGTGSFQETQYF
J: TRBJ2-6; size: few; V: TRBV5-1; CDR3: CASSPAGASGANVLTF
J: TRBJ2-2; size: -; V: TRBV9; CDR3: CASSVSGAGELFF
J: TRBJ1-1; size: -; V: TRBV9; CDR3: CASSVGQPNTEAFF
J: TRBJ2-4; size: -; V: TRBV5-1; CDR3: CASSLVGGDKNIQYF
J: TRBJ2-2; size: -; V: TRBV7-6; CDR3: CASSPRGAGELFF
J: TRBJ2-3; size: once; V: TRBV5-1; CDR3: CASSLGQTSTDTQYF
J: TRBJ2-6; size: -; V: TRBV7-9; CDR3: CASSFHSDIGANVLTF
J: TRBJ2-5; size: -; V: TRBV9; CDR3: CASSENTGGKKETQYF
J: TRBJ2-1; size: few; V: TRBV28; CDR3: CASSLYEGATGNEQFF
J: TRBJ1-2; size: -; V: TRBV6-5; CDR3: CASSYAGYGDYGYTF
J: TRBJ1-2; size: -; V: TRBV5-4; CDR3: CASSRQGQTHGYTF
J: TRBJ1-1; size: few; V: TRBV28; CDR3: CASSLEGSMNTEAFF
J: TRBJ2-7; size: -; V: TRBV11-2; CDR3: CASSLGFGGTSSYEQYF
J: TRBJ2-3; size: -; V: TRBV7-7; CDR3: CASSTRRGDTQYF
J: TRBJ1-1; size: -; V: TRBV27; CDR3: CASSLSPKNTEAFF
J: TRBJ2-1; size: few; V: TRBV28; CDR3: CASRSSSSYNEQFF
J: TRBJ1-1; size: -; V: TRBV4-2; CDR3: CASSQNPQGNTEAFF
J: TRBJ1-5; size: -; V: TRBV28; CDR3: CASGRVQSAQHF
J: TRBJ1-2; size: -; V: TRBV6-5; CDR3: CASSPGTGGRWGYTF
J: TRBJ1-2; size: -; V: TRBV7-2; CDR3: CASSTGTPTYYGYTF
J: TRBJ2-1; size: -; V: TRBV7-3; CDR3: CASSVGSSGNEQFF
J: TRBJ1-2; size: few; V: TRBV9; CDR3: CASSVELSGGYTF
J: TRBJ1-1; size: -; V: TRBV18; CDR3: CASSPLMGGDTEAFF
J: TRBJ1-6; size: -; V: TRBV6-5; CDR3: CASSYFGETSPLHF
J: TRBJ1-1; size: -; V: TRBV29-1; CDR3: CSAGHNTEAFF
J: TRBJ2-2; size: few; V: TRBV4-3; CDR3: CASSQVQARGGELFF
J: TRBJ2-7; size: few; V: TRBV28; CDR3: CASSLSPGGEQYF
J: TRBJ1-1; size: -; V: TRBV28; CDR3: CASSLGENEAFF
J: TRBJ1-1; size: -; V: TRBV4-2; CDR3: CASSQLANTEAFF
J: TRBJ2-1; size: many; V: TRBV5-4; CDR3: CASSLGGAGDYNEQFF
J: TRBJ2-4; size: few; V: TRBV7-9; CDR3: CASSPGTPIQYF
J: TRBJ2-5; size: few; V: TRBV5-4; CDR3: CASSLGPTSFSETQYF
J: TRBJ2-2; size: -; V: TRBV5-1; CDR3: CASSAREGQTGELFF
J: TRBJ2-7; size: -; V: TRBV5-1; CDR3: CASSPGQGFTYEQYF
J: TRBJ2-2; size: -; V: TRBV10-2; CDR3: CASSELDGELFF
J: TRBJ2-7; size: -; V: TRBV29-1; CDR3: CSVAGTGGLYEQYF
J: TRBJ1-1; size: few; V: TRBV18; CDR3: CASSPGGANTEAFF
J: TRBJ2-7; size: -; V: TRBV15; CDR3: CATSRDRPVRDEQYF
J: TRBJ2-5; size: -; V: TRBV5-1; CDR3: CASSSQFGRARGKETQYF
J: TRBJ2-7; size: -; V: TRBV1; CDR3: CTSSLPLACGRILYEQYF
J: TRBJ1-5; size: -; V: TRBV7-9; CDR3: CASSPPGDGNQPQHF
J: TRBJ2-1; size: -; V: TRBV14; CDR3: CASSQGLAGRMGLKNEQFF
J: TRBJ2-2; size: -; V: TRBV19; CDR3: CASSPLGTSGNTGELFF
J: TRBJ2-3; size: few; V: TRBV7-9; CDR3: CASSPGLAGGSADTQYF
J: TRBJ2-1; size: few; V: TRBV19; CDR3: CASSTRTGGEFHEQFF